These T cell receptor beta chains were read from a single sample in a study of T cells in Graves' hyperthyroidism and ophthalmopathy. TCRdb itself ran the multiplex PCR reads through MiXCR, one entry per CDR3 protein. The sample lists under 300,000 distinct CDR3 sequences, about 14% seen once, with 6.5% to 10% in the top ten. The sample taken for sequencing was blood. These receptors were taken from a woman aged 25 to 39 with Graves' hyperthyroidism that later progressed to Graves' ophthalmopathy. The CDR3 runs from the conserved cysteine through the conserved F or W. D genes are given only for firm matches. Only part of the rows carry a size: once, few, many, or a class if the clone is expanded.

D gene	J gene	clone size	V gene	CDR3 protein	CDR3 DNA
.	TRBJ2-5	few	TRBV19	CASRPSPGETQYF	TGTGCCAGTAGGCCCTCCCCGGGAGAGACCCAGTACTTC
TRBD2	TRBJ2-2	many	TRBV24-1	CATSDMGLAGSNTGELFF	TGTGCCACCAGTGATATGGGACTAGCGGGATCGAACACCGGGGAGCTGTTTTTT
.	TRBJ1-4	.	TRBV28	CASTWGGSNEKLFF	TGTGCCAGCACCTGGGGAGGATCGAATGAAAAACTGTTTTTT
TRBD1	TRBJ2-3	many	TRBV7-3	CASSRGQGVVDTQYF	TGTGCCAGCAGCCGTGGACAGGGGGTTGTAGATACGCAGTATTTT
TRBD1	TRBJ2-5	few	TRBV14	CASSLSGGGTQYF	TGTGCCAGCAGCCTATCAGGGGGTGGGACCCAGTACTTC
.	TRBJ2-2	many	TRBV28	CASSFPGIITGELFF	TGTGCCAGCAGTTTCCCAGGGATCATCACCGGGGAGCTGTTTTTT
.	TRBJ2-3	many	TRBV7-2	CASSTRGLAVADTQYF	TGTGCCAGCAGCACCCGAGGGCTAGCAGTAGCAGATACGCAGTATTTT
.	TRBJ2-3	many	TRBV12-3/TRBV12-4	CASSLSAVTDTQYF	TGTGCCAGCAGTTTATCGGCAGTTACAGATACGCAGTATTTT
TRBD2	TRBJ2-1	many	TRBV24-1	CATSDVAGGPENEQFF	TGTGCCACCAGTGACGTAGCGGGAGGGCCGGAGAATGAGCAGTTCTTC
.	TRBJ1-2	.	TRBV7-2	CASSLVGPYGYTF	TGTGCCAGCAGCTTAGTCGGTCCCTATGGCTACACCTTC
.	TRBJ2-7	many	TRBV6-2/TRBV6-3	CASSYVRGPYEQYF	TGTGCCAGCAGTTACGTACGGGGACCCTACGAGCAGTACTTC
.	TRBJ2-2	many	TRBV7-2	CASSLTYTGELFF	TGTGCCAGCAGCTTAACTTACACCGGGGAGCTGTTTTTT